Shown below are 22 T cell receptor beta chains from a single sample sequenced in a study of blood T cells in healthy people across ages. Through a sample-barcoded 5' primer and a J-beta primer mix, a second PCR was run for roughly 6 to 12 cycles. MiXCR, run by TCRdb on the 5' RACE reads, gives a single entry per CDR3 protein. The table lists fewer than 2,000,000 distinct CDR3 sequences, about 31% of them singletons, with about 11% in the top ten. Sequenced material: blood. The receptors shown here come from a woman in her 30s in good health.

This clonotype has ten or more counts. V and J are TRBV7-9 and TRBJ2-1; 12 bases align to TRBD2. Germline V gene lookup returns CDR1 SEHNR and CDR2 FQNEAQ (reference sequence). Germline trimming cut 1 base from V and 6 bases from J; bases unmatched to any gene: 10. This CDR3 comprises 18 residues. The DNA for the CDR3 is TGTGCCAGCAGCTTAGTAGGAGGACTAGCGGGAATGGGCAATGAGCAGTTCTTC. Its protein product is CASSLVGGLAGMGNEQFF.

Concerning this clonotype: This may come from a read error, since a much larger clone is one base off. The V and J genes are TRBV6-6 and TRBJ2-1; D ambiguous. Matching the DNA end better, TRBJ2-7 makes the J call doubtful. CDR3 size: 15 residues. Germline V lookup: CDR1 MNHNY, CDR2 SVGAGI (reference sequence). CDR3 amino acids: CASSTIWTSYNEQYF. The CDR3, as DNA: TGTGCCAGCAGTACCATCTGGACGTCCTACAATGAGCAGTACTTC.

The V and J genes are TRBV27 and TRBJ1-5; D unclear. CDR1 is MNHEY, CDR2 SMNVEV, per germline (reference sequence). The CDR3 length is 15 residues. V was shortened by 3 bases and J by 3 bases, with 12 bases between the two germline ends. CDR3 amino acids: CASSFLGFDNQPQHF. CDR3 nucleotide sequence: TGTGCCAGCAGTTTTTTGGGGTTTGACAATCAGCCCCAGCATTTT.

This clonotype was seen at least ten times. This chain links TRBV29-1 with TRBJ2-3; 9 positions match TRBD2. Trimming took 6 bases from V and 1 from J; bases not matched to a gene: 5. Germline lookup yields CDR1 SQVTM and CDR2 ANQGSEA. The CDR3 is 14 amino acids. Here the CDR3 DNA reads TGCAGCGTCGCACTAGCGGGCCGCACAGATACGCAGTATTTT. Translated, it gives CSVALAGRTDTQYF.

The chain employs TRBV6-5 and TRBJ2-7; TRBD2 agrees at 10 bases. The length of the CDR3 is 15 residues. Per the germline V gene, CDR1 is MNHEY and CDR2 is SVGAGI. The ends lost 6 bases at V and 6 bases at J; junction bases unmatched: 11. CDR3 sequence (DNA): TGTGCCAGCAGCCCAGATAGCGGGGGGCCCCTCGAGCAGTACTTC. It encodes CASSPDSGGPLEQYF.

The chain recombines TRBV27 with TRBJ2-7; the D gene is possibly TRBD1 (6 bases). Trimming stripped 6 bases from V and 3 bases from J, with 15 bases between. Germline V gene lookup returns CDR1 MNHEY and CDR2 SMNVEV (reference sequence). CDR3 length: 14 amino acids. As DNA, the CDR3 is TGTGCCAGCAGCCCCGGCCCGGGACACTACGAGCAGTACTTC. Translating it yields CASSPGPGHYEQYF.

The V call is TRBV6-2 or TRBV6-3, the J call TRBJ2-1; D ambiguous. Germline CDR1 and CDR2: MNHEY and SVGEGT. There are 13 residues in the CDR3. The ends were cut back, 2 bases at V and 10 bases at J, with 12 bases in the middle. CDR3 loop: CASSYTDRGEQFF. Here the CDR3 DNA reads TGTGCCAGCAGTTACACCGACCGAGGCGAGCAGTTCTTC.

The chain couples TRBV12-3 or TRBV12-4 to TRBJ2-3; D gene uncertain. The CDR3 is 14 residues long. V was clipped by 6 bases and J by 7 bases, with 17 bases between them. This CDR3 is CASSRELKGNTQYF. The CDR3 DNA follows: TGTGCCAGCAGCCGCGAACTCAAGGGAAATACGCAGTATTTT.

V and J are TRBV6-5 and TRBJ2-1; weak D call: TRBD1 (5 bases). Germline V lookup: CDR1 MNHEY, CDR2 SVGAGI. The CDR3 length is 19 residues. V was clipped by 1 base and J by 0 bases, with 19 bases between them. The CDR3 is CASSYFGLPTGSSYNEQFF. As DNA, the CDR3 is TGTGCCAGCAGTTACTTCGGGCTCCCCACAGGAAGCTCCTACAATGAGCAGTTCTTC.

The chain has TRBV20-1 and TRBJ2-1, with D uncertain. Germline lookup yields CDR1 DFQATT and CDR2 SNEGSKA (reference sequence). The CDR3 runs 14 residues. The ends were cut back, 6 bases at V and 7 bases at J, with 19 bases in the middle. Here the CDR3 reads CSAPIAARSNEQFF. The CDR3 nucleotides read TGCAGTGCCCCGATAGCAGCTCGATCTAATGAGCAGTTCTTC.

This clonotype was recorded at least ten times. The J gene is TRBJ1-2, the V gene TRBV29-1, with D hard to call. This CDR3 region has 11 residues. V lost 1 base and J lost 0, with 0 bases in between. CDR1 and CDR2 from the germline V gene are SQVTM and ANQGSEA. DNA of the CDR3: TGCAGCGTTGAAGCTAACTATGGCTACACCTTC. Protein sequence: CSVEANYGYTF.

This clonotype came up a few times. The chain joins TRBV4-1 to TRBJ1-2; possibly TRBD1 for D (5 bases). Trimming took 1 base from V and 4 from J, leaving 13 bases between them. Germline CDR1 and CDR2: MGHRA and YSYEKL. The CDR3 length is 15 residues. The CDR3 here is CASSQVVGGAYGYTF. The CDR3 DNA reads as TGCGCCAGCAGCCAAGTAGTCGGAGGGGCCTATGGCTACACCTTC.

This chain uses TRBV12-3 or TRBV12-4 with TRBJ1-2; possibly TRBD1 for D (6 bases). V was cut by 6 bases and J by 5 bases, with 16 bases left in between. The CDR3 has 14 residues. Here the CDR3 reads CASSRTVERYGYTF. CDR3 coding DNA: TGTGCCAGCAGCCGGACAGTGGAACGTTATGGCTACACCTTC.

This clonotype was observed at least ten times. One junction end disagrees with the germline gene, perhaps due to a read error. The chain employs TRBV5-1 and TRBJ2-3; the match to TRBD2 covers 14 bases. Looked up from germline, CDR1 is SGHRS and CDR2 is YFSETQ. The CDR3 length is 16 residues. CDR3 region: CASSPGLAGVPDTQYF. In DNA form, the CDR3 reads TGTGCCAGCAGTCCGGGACTAGCGGGAGTCCCAGATACGCAGTATTTT.

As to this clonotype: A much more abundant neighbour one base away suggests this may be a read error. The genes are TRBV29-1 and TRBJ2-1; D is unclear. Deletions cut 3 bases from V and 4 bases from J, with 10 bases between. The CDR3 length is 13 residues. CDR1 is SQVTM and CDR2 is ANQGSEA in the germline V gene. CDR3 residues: CSVEADLYNEQFF. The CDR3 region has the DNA TGCAGCGTTGAGGCTGACTTATACAATGAGCAGTTCTTC.

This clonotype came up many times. Here the CDR3 reads CASTYEQYF. The CDR3 DNA sequence: TGTGCCAGTACATACGAGCAGTACTTC. The chain combines TRBV6-1 with TRBJ2-7, with D unclear. In germline, CDR1 is MNHNS, CDR2 SASEGT. V was cut by 9 bases and J by 4 bases, with 4 bases left in between. CDR3 length: 9 amino acids.

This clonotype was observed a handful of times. The CDR3 nucleotides are TGTGCCAGCAGCCCTTTCCGGGGGCGCCAAGAGACCCAGTACTTC. Its protein is CASSPFRGRQETQYF. The chain couples TRBV3-1 to TRBJ2-5; the D call may be TRBD1 or TRBD2 (6 bases each). The CDR3 loop spans 15 amino acids. Trimming pared 4 bases from V and 1 base from J, leaving 13 bases between. Germline values: CDR1 LGHDT, CDR2 YNNKEL (reference sequence).

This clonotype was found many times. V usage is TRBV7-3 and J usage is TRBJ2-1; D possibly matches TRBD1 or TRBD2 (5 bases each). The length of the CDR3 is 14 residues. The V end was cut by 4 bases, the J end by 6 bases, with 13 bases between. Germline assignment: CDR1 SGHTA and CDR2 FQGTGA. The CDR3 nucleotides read TGTGCCAGCAGCTCTAATTCGGGGACCAATGAGCAGTTCTTC. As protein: CASSSNSGTNEQFF.

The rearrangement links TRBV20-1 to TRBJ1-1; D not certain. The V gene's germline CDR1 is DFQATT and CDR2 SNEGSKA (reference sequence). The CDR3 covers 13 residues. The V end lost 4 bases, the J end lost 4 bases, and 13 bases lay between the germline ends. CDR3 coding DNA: TGCAGTGCTATTCGGACCGGTCCCACTGAAGCTTTCTTT. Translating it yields CSAIRTGPTEAFF.

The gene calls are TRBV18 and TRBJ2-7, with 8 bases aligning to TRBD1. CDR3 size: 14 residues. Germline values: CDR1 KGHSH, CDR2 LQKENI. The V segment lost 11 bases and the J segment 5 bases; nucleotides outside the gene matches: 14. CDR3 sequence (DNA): TGTGCCGTTTCCCGGCAGGGGGCTCGCAACGAGCAGTACTTC. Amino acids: CAVSRQGARNEQYF.

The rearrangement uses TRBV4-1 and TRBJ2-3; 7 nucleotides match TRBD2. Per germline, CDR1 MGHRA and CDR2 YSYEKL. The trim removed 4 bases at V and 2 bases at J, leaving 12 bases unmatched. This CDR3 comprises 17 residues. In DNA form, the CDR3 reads TGCGCCAGCAGCCTACCTGGGGGGGGAATGCACACAGATACGCAGTATTTT. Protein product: CASSLPGGGMHTDTQYF.

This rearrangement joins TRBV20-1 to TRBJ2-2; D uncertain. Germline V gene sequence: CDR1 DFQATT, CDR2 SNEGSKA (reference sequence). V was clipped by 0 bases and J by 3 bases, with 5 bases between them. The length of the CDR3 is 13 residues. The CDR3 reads CSARDGDTGELFF. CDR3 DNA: TGCAGTGCTAGAGATGGGGACACCGGGGAGCTGTTTTTT.